This T cell receptor (beta chain) was captured in a study of cytomegalovirus exposure and HLA in healthy donors. Study-wide background: Researchers found that just over 80% of some 400 genotyped donors fell within the Caucasian-associated ancestry cluster. Study-wide results and caveats: Across donors, sequencing depth was assumed by presence/absence analyses to be roughly uniform. Most CMV-associated TCR beta chains were later found to appear HLA-restricted.

Notes on this clone: Its antigen is as yet unknown.

PCR was performed using 60 Vbeta and 13 Jbeta primers. TCRdb keeps only in-frame clones here, not all; method: immunoSEQ multiplex PCR. The data show more than 130,000 clones, with over 70% seen just once and just over 5% held by the top ten. The ends lost 3 bases at V and 2 bases at J; junction bases unmatched: 12. The length of the CDR3 is 17 residues. CDR1 SGHTA and CDR2 FQGNSA come from the germline V gene. The source material was PBMCs. The TCR sequence derives from a male donor in good health and CMV-seronegative. J is TRBJ2-7 and V is TRBV7-2, with 8 bases matching TRBD1. The chain's CDR3 is CASSFVGTGGSPYEQYF. CDR3 coding DNA: TGTGCCAGCAGCTTCGTGGGGACAGGAGGATCCCCCTACGAGCAGTACTTC.